Sequencing of this T cell receptor beta chain was carried out in a study of cytomegalovirus exposure and HLA in healthy donors. Across the study: An early release of data contained 75 million to 90 million unique TCRs, which came from HLA-typed donors.

This CDR3 has 14 residues. Germline V gives CDR1 SQVTM, CDR2 ANQGSEA. The V and J ends lost 7 bases and 6 bases respectively, with 20 bases between them. Use of 60 Vbeta and 13 Jbeta primers characterized the PCR. Method: immunoSEQ multiplex PCR; TCRdb's copy keeps in-frame clones and lacks some. Found here are some 84,000 clones, about three quarters of them singletons; the top ten hold approximately 2%. This clone was counted between two and nine times. The receptor's source is a boy under 18 in good health and CMV-seronegative. V is TRBV29-1 and J is TRBJ2-3; no reliable D call. What was sequenced was PBMCs. CDR3 in DNA: TGCAGCGGAACATCACAGAGAGCTCGGGATACGCAGTATTTT. Translating it yields CSGTSQRARDTQYF.